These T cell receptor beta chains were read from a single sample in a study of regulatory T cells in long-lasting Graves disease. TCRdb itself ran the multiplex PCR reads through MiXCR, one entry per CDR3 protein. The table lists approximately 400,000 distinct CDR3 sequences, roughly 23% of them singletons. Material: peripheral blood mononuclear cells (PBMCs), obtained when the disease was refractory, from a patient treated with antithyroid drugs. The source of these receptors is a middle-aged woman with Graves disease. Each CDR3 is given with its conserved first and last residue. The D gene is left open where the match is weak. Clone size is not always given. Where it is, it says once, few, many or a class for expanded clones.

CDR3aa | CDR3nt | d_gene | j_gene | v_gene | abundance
CASSRPPGQGYTGELFF | TGTGCCAGCAGCCGACCCCCGGGACAGGGGTACACCGGGGAGCTGTTTTTT | TRBD1 | TRBJ2-2 | TRBV14 | -
CASSLRMGSSYNEQFF | TGTGCCAGCAGCCTACGGATGGGGAGCTCCTACAATGAGCAGTTCTTC | - | TRBJ2-1 | TRBV11-2 | -
CASREQGIPSYEQFF | TGTGCCAGTAGGGAACAGGGCATTCCCTCCTACGAGCAGTTCTTC | - | TRBJ2-1 | TRBV19 | -
CASGDYSKNTEAFF | TGTGCCAGCGGCGATTACAGTAAGAACACTGAAGCTTTCTTT | - | TRBJ1-1 | TRBV28 | many
CASSFRAANEKLFF | TGTGCCAGCAGTTTCAGGGCAGCTAATGAAAAACTGTTTTTT | - | TRBJ1-4 | TRBV6-5 | -
CASSSLGQAVYEQYF | TGTGCCAGCAGTTCCTTGGGACAGGCAGTCTACGAGCAGTACTTC | TRBD1 | TRBJ2-7 | TRBV28 | many
CASSYKGLPRRSYYEQYF | TGTGCCAGCAGTTACAAGGGACTACCAAGACGCTCCTACTACGAGCAGTACTTC | TRBD2 | TRBJ2-7 | TRBV6-5 | -
CASSFPGEQYF | TGTGCCAGCAGTTTTCCAGGCGAGCAGTACTTC | - | TRBJ2-7 | TRBV28 | many
CASRPDRARRVVIFSLNTEAFF | TGTGCCAGCAGACCAGACAGGGCTCGGCGGGTTGTGATATTTTCATTGAACACTGAAGCTTTCTTT | TRBD1 | TRBJ1-1 | TRBV28 | few
CASSQVGSGANVLTF | TGTGCCAGCAGCCAAGTAGGCTCTGGGGCCAACGTCCTGACTTTC | - | TRBJ2-6 | TRBV3-1 | few
CASSQVAGASYNSPLHF | TGCGCCAGCAGCCAAGTTGCAGGAGCCTCCTACAATTCACCCCTCCACTTT | - | TRBJ1-6 | TRBV4-1 | -
CASSLARLTGRGTEAFF | TGCGCCAGCAGCTTGGCCCGACTGACAGGAAGGGGCACTGAAGCTTTCTTT | - | TRBJ1-1 | TRBV5-1 | -
CASSESIRVETQYF | TGTGCCAGCAGTGAGTCTATCAGGGTAGAGACCCAGTACTTC | - | TRBJ2-5 | TRBV2 | many
CAWKEQRATEAFF | TGTGCCTGGAAGGAGCAGAGGGCCACTGAAGCTTTCTTT | - | TRBJ1-1 | TRBV30 | once
CASSLDPGLASEQYF | TGTGCCAGCAGTCTCGATCCGGGACTAGCGTCCGAGCAGTACTTC | TRBD2 | TRBJ2-7 | TRBV28 | many
CASSQVYSYGYTF | TGCGCCAGCAGCCAAGTCTATTCCTATGGCTACACCTTC | - | TRBJ1-2 | TRBV4-1 | -
CASSFIGTSGYEQYF | TGTGCCAGCAGCTTCATCGGGACTAGCGGCTACGAGCAGTACTTC | TRBD2 | TRBJ2-7 | TRBV7-9 | -